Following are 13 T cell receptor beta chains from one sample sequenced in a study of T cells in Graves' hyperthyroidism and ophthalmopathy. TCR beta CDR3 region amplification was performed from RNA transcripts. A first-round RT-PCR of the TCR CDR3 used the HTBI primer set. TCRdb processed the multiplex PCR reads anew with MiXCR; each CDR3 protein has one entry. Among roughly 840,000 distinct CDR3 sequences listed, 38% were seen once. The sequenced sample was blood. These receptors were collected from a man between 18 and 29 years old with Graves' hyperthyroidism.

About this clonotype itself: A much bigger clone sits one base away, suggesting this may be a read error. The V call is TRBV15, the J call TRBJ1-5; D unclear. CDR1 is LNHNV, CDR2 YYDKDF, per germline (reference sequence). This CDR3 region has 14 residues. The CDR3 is CVTSRDKSNQPQHF. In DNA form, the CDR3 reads TGTGTCACCAGCAGAGATAAGAGCAATCAGCCCCAGCATTTT.

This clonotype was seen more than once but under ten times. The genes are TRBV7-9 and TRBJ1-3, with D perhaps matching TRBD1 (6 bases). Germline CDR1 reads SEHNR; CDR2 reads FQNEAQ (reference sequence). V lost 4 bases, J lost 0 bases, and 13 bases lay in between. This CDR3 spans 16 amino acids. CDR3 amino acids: CASSSPGAFSGNTIYF. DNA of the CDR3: TGTGCCAGCAGCTCCCCAGGGGCATTCTCTGGAAACACCATATATTTT.

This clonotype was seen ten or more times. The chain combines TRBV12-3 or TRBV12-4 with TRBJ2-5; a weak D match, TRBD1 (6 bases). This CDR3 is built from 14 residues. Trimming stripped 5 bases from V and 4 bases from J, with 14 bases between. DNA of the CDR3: TGTGCCAGCAGTGACCGGGACATCCCAGAGACCCAGTACTTC. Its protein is CASSDRDIPETQYF.

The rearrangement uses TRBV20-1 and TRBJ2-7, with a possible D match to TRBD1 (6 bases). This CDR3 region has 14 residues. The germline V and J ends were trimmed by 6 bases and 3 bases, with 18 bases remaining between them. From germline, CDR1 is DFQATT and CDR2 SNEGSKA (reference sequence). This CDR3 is CSAISGRQDYEQYF. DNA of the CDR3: TGCAGTGCCATCAGTGGGCGACAGGACTACGAGCAGTACTTC.

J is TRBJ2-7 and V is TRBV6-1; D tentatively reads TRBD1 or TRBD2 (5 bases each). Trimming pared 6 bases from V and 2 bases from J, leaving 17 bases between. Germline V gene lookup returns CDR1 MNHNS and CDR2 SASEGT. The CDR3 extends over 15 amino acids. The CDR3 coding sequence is TGTGCCAGCAGGGGGGACCTTATGCCCCCCTACGAGCAGTACTTC. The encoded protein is CASRGDLMPPYEQYF.

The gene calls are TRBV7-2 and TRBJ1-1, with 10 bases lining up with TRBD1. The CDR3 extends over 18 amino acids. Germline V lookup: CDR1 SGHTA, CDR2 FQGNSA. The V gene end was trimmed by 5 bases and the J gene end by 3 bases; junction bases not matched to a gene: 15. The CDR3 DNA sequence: TGTGCCAGCAGCCCCCGGGACAGGGGCGGCAGGGGGGACACTGAAGCTTTCTTT. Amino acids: CASSPRDRGGRGDTEAFF.

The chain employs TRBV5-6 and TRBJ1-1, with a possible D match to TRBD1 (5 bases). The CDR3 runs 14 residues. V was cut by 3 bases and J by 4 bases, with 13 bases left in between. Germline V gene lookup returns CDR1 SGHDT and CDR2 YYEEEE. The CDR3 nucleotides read TGTGCCAGCAGCTGGCCGGATGGGGGCACTGAAGCTTTCTTT. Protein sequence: CASSWPDGGTEAFF. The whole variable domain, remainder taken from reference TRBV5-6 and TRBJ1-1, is DAGVTQSPTHLIKTRGQQVTLRCSPKSGHDTVSWYQQALGQGPQFIFQYYEEEERQRGNFPDRFSGHQFPNYSSELNVNALLLGDSALYLCASSWPDGGTEAFFGQGTRLTVV.

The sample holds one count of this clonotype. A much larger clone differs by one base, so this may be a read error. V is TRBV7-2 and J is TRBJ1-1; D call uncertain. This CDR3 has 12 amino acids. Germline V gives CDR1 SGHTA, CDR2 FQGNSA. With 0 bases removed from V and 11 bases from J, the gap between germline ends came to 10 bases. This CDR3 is CASSLAGKEAFF. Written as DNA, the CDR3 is TGTGCCAGCAGCTTAGCCGGCAAGGAGGCTTTCTTT.

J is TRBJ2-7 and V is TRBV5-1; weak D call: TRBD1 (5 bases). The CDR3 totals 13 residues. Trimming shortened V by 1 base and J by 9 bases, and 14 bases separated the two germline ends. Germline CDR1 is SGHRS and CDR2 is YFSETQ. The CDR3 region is CASSLTGVDAQYF. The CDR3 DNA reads TGCGCCAGCAGCTTGACAGGAGTGGATGCGCAGTACTTC.

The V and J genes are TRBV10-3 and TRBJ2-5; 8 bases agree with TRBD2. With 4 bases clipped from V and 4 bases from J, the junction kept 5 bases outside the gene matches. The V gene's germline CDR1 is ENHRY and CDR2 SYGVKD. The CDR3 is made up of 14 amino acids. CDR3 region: CAISGRAGVETQYF. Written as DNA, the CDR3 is TGTGCCATCAGTGGGAGAGCGGGAGTAGAGACCCAGTACTTC.

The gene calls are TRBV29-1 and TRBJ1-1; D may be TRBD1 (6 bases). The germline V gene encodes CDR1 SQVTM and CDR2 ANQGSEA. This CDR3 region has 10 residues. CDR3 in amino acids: CRQGLTEAFF. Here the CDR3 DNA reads TGCAGACAGGGACTCACTGAAGCTTTCTTT. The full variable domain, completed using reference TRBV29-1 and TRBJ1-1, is SAVISQKPSRDICQRGTSLTIQCQVDSQVTMMFWYRQQPGQSLTLIATANQGSEATYESGFVIDKFPISRPNLTFSTLTVSNMSPEDSSIYLCRQGLTEAFFGQGTRLTVV.

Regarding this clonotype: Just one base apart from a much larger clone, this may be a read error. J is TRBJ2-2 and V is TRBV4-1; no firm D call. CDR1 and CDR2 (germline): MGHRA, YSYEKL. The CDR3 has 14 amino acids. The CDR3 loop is CASSQEPNTEELFF. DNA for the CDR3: TGCGCCAGCAGCCAAGAACCGAACACCGAGGAGCTGTTTTTT.

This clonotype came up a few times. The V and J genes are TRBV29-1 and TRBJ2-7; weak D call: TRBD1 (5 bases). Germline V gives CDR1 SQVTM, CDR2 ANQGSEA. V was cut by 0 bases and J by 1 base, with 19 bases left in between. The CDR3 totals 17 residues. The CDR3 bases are TGCAGCGTTGAAGATCAACGGCAGGGAATATCTTCCTACGAGCAGTACTTC. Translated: CSVEDQRQGISSYEQYF.